The subject of this entry is one TCR beta chain. Its antigen is not known. TCRdb called the reads again in MiXCR, with one record for every CDR3 protein. Of roughly 990,000 distinct CDR3 sequences listed, under 40% are singletons. This sample stems from a study of T cell repertoires in cytomegalovirus infection. Study-wide context: Carrying CMV and the relevant HLA type showed in public TCR beta signatures.

After removal of 4 bases from V and 8 bases from J, the junction contained 9 bases not matched to a gene. This CDR3 comprises 14 residues. Per germline, CDR1 SGHDT and CDR2 YYEEEE. Material: cultured CD8+ T cells from PBMCs, obtained from culture after CMV antigen stimulation. The chain carries TRBV5-6 and TRBJ2-1; 7 bases agree with TRBD1. This sequence was found in a human donor in good health (CMV status not recorded). Some clones in this sample may be carry-over from other donors' samples. DNA for the CDR3: TGTGCCAGCAGCCTGGACAGGCCAGTGGATGAGCAGTTCTTC. It translates to CASSLDRPVDEQFF.